This T cell receptor (beta chain) appears in the sequencing data of a study of cytomegalovirus exposure and HLA in healthy donors. Study-wide results and limits: Testing in vitro showed a few CMV-associated chains specific for CMV antigens. Links to common viral pathogens appeared, in a later analysis, for several of the most significant clusters.

In germline, CDR1 is KGHSH, CDR2 LQKENI. The CDR3 runs to 14 residues. V was pared by 5 bases and J by 1 base, with 12 bases between. Worth noting for this clone: The antigen remains undetermined.

Primers included in the PCR were 60 Vbeta and 13 Jbeta primers. Here immunoSEQ multiplex PCR was the method, and the copy in TCRdb shows in-frame clones only, minus some. This table has approximately 93,000 clones, more than 70% appearing once. Sequencing input: PBMCs. The source is a woman between 40 and 55 years old in good health and CMV-seronegative. The chain carries TRBV18 and TRBJ2-7, with a weak D call TRBD1 (6 bases). The CDR3 loop is CASSVDSSSYEQYF. CDR3 coding DNA: TGTGCCAGCTCAGTGGACAGCTCTTCCTACGAGCAGTACTTC.